This is a list of T cell receptor beta chains from one sample in a study of monozygotic twins with inflammatory bowel disease. TCRdb re-called the 5' RACE reads; every CDR3 protein appears as one record, without DNA. The sample spans about 420,000 distinct CDR3 sequences; the ten largest clones claim 2% to 2.5%. The sequenced sample consisted of blood. The receptors were gathered from a human donor with ulcerative colitis or Crohn's disease, or a healthy co-twin of an affected twin (not recorded which). Both conserved end residues are part of each CDR3. The order of the fields is V gene, CDR3 length, J gene, CDR3 protein.

V gene: TRBV14; CDR3 length: 16; J gene: TRBJ2-1; CDR3 protein: CASSQEWGTSHNEQFF
V gene: TRBV20-1; CDR3 length: 13; J gene: TRBJ2-1; CDR3 protein: CSARSIIGNEQFF
V gene: TRBV20-1; CDR3 length: 16; J gene: TRBJ2-5; CDR3 protein: CSASFSGGAFQETQYF
V gene: TRBV5-1; CDR3 length: 14; J gene: TRBJ2-2; CDR3 protein: CASSLFRTTGELFF
V gene: TRBV25-1; CDR3 length: 14; J gene: TRBJ2-7; CDR3 protein: CASSGSGGGYEQYF
V gene: TRBV5-4; CDR3 length: 15; J gene: TRBJ2-3; CDR3 protein: CASSPSLLSTDTQYF
V gene: TRBV20-1; CDR3 length: 16; J gene: TRBJ2-5; CDR3 protein: CSASASGRAGGETQYF
V gene: TRBV19; CDR3 length: 14; J gene: TRBJ1-5; CDR3 protein: CASSVPRFNQPQHF
V gene: TRBV20-1; CDR3 length: 11; J gene: TRBJ1-1; CDR3 protein: CSVPRATEAFF
V gene: TRBV7-2; CDR3 length: 15; J gene: TRBJ1-2; CDR3 protein: CASSLATGQHYGYTF
V gene: TRBV7-3; CDR3 length: 15; J gene: TRBJ2-1; CDR3 protein: CASSPRMGSGAQQFF
V gene: TRBV3-1; CDR3 length: 15; J gene: TRBJ1-1; CDR3 protein: CASSQAPGSNTEAFF
V gene: TRBV5-1; CDR3 length: 15; J gene: TRBJ2-1; CDR3 protein: CASRPDKGIYNEQFF
V gene: TRBV20-1; CDR3 length: 15; J gene: TRBJ1-1; CDR3 protein: CSARDQRGSNTEAFF
V gene: TRBV6-5; CDR3 length: 13; J gene: TRBJ1-1; CDR3 protein: CASTAWGVPEAFF
V gene: TRBV20-1; CDR3 length: 14; J gene: TRBJ2-7; CDR3 protein: CSARRGQPSYEQYF
V gene: TRBV20-1; CDR3 length: 13; J gene: TRBJ2-3; CDR3 protein: CSASEREWDTQYF
V gene: TRBV10-1; CDR3 length: 13; J gene: TRBJ1-2; CDR3 protein: CASSSQRGHGYTF
V gene: TRBV5-6; CDR3 length: 15; J gene: TRBJ1-1; CDR3 protein: CASSLGGDRDTEAFF
V gene: TRBV20-1; CDR3 length: 13; J gene: TRBJ2-7; CDR3 protein: CTANEGVAYEQYF
V gene: TRBV6-5; CDR3 length: 17; J gene: TRBJ2-7; CDR3 protein: CASSSRRGTSASYEQYF
V gene: TRBV19; CDR3 length: 14; J gene: TRBJ2-3; CDR3 protein: CASRAEPRTDTQYF
V gene: TRBV6-1; CDR3 length: 16; J gene: TRBJ2-6; CDR3 protein: CASLGQGLSGANVLTF
V gene: TRBV29-1; CDR3 length: 12; J gene: TRBJ2-1; CDR3 protein: CSVEGRSMVRFF
V gene: TRBV6-1; CDR3 length: 12; J gene: TRBJ2-1; CDR3 protein: CANGEIYNEQFF
V gene: TRBV7-9; CDR3 length: 16; J gene: TRBJ2-1; CDR3 protein: CASSFLTGAGNGEQFF
V gene: TRBV7-9; CDR3 length: 13; J gene: TRBJ1-1; CDR3 protein: CASSVQGNTEAFF
V gene: TRBV29-1; CDR3 length: 12; J gene: TRBJ2-2; CDR3 protein: CSVDRGGGELFF
V gene: TRBV29-1; CDR3 length: 14; J gene: TRBJ2-3; CDR3 protein: CSVADRKGSDTQYF
V gene: TRBV12-5; CDR3 length: 14; J gene: TRBJ1-2; CDR3 protein: CASGLHSGGGGYTF
V gene: TRBV23-1; CDR3 length: 19; J gene: TRBJ2-2; CDR3 protein: CASSHEPLWTGANTGELFF
V gene: TRBV5-1; CDR3 length: 12; J gene: TRBJ2-7; CDR3 protein: CASSSTGPEQYF
V gene: TRBV3-1; CDR3 length: 15; J gene: TRBJ2-3; CDR3 protein: CASSQADTSTDTQYF
V gene: TRBV10-3; CDR3 length: 16; J gene: TRBJ2-1; CDR3 protein: CAISDGQGRSYNEQFF
V gene: TRBV11-2; CDR3 length: 16; J gene: TRBJ2-5; CDR3 protein: CASSSRTSGGEETQYF
V gene: TRBV6-1; CDR3 length: 15; J gene: TRBJ2-1; CDR3 protein: CASTVLGLAGNEQFF
V gene: TRBV30; CDR3 length: 14; J gene: TRBJ2-7; CDR3 protein: CAWRARGSSYEQYF
V gene: TRBV5-1; CDR3 length: 16; J gene: TRBJ1-2; CDR3 protein: CASSLSAPGGDYGYTF